Sequencing of this T cell receptor beta chain was carried out in a study of persistence of HIV-infected CD4 T cells. Sequencing used immunoSEQ version 4 in survey mode. The table came from immunoSEQ multiplex PCR; TCRdb's copy has only in-frame clones and leaves some out. The sample lists 19,000 or so clones; more than 55% were seen once. Concerning this clone: Its antigen is as yet unknown.

Overlapping HIV-1 Gag 15-mer peptides at around 0.91 ug per peptide per mL were used. Responding CD4+ T cells were sorted by upregulation of both CD40 ligand and CD69. For approximately 20 hours, CD8-depleted PBMCs received anti-CD28/CD49d costimulation, a CD40-blocking antibody and enfuvirtide. General study points: Antigen-responding cells were enriched for degenerate expanded CDR3beta sequences.

The CDR3 totals 14 residues. Germline values: CDR1 MNHEY, CDR2 SMNVEV (reference sequence). The V end lost 0 bases, the J end lost 12 bases, and 15 bases lay between the germline ends. The V call is TRBV27, the J call TRBJ2-1; TRBD1 is a possible D gene (5 bases). This specimen consisted of CD4+ T cells sorted from PBMCs after roughly 18-hour stimulation, obtained from a patient who received antiretroviral therapy. The origin of this receptor is an adult woman with HIV who was CMV-seropositive. The CDR3 is CASSLSGRVWGQFF. The CDR3 DNA follows: TGTGCCAGCAGTTTATCGGGCAGGGTTTGGGGGCAGTTCTTC.